This T cell receptor (beta chain) was identified during a study of cytomegalovirus exposure and HLA in healthy donors. Background on the study: Unique TCRs numbering about 87 million, obtained from HLA-typed donors, made up an early data release.

Findings and caveats of the study: When analyzed later, a missense DCLRE1C variant was found to be linked to TCR beta V- and J-gene trimming.

The PCR contained 60 Vbeta and 13 Jbeta primers. TCRdb's table, derived via immunoSEQ multiplex PCR, lists solely in-frame clones and lacks some. The table records roughly 130,000 clones, roughly 80% of them present only once. Germline CDR1 reads MNHEY; CDR2 reads SVGAGI. The V and J ends lost 2 bases and 9 bases respectively, with 11 bases between them. CDR3 length equals 13 residues. Comment on this clone: Its target is not known.

The sample comprised PBMCs. The chain carries TRBV6-5 and TRBJ2-1, with TRBD2 as a possible D gene (5 bases). The receptor's source is a man younger than 30 in good health and CMV-seronegative. In DNA, the CDR3 is TGTGCCAGCAGTTACAATGGGAGAGGTGAGCAGTTCTTC. Its protein product is CASSYNGRGEQFF.